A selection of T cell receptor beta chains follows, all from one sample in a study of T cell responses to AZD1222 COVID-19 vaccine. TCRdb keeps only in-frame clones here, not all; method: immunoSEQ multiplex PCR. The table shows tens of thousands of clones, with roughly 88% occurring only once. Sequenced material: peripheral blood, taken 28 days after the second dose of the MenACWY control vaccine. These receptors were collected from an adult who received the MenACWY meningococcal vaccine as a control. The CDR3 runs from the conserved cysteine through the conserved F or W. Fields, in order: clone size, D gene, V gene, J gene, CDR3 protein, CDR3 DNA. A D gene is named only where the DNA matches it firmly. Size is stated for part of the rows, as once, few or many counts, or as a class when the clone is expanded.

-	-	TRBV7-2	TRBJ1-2	CASSFQVGGYTF	TGTGCCAGCAGCTTCCAGGTCGGGGGCTACACCTTC
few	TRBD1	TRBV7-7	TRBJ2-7	CASSLGQGEAYEQYF	TGTGCCAGCAGCTTAGGACAGGGGGAGGCCTACGAGCAGTACTTC
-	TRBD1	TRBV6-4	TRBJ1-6	CASSDSGTGSPLHF	TGTGCCAGCAGTGACTCCGGGACAGGTTCACCCCTCCACTTT
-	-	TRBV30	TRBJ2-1	CAWSPGVSYNEQFF	TGTGCCTGGAGTCCCGGGGTCTCCTACAATGAGCAGTTCTTC
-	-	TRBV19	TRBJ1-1	CASAYSTNTEAFF	TGTGCCAGTGCCTATAGCACTAACACTGAAGCTTTCTTT
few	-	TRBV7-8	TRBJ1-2	CASSLVASWGYTF	TGTGCCAGCAGCTTAGTTGCGTCGTGGGGCTACACCTTC
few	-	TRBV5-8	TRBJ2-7	CASSWPGHSSYEQYF	TGTGCCAGCAGCTGGCCGGGACACTCCTCCTACGAGCAGTACTTC
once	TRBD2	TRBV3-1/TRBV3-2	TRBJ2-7	CASSQTGTSDEQYF	TGTGCCAGCAGCCAAACCGGGACTAGCGACGAGCAGTACTTC
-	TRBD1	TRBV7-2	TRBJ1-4	CASSSDRVAEKLFF	TGTGCCAGCAGCTCAGACAGGGTGGCTGAAAAACTGTTTTTT
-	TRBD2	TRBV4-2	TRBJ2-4	CASSQDSGGAKNIQYF	TGTGCCAGCAGCCAAGACAGCGGGGGGGCCAAAAACATTCAGTACTTC
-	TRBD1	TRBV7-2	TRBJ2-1	CASSLRRDRGRRNEQFF	TGTGCCAGCAGCTTAAGGAGGGACAGGGGGAGGAGGAATGAGCAGTTCTTC
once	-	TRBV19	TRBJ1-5	CASSISQFNQPQHF	TGTGCCAGTAGTATCAGCCAGTTCAATCAGCCCCAGCATTTT
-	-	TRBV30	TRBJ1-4	CAWAAGLATNEKLFF	TGTGCCTGGGCTGCGGGCCTTGCAACTAATGAAAAACTGTTTTTT
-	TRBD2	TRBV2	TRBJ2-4	CASSERSGGHKNIQYF	TGTGCCAGCAGTGAACGTAGCGGGGGACACAAAAACATTCAGTACTTC
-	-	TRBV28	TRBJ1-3	CASSWTFSGNTIYF	TGTGCCAGCAGTTGGACCTTCTCTGGAAACACCATATATTTT
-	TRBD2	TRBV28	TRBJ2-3	CASRLSTGAGLAGSYF	TGTGCCAGCAGACTCTCCACCGGCGCGGGACTAGCGGGGTCGTATTTT
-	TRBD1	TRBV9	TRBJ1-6	CASSLTPGQGGSPLHF	TGTGCCAGCAGCCTCACACCGGGACAGGGTGGTTCACCCCTCCACTTT
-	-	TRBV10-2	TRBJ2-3	CASSESLAGYTQYF	TGCGCCAGCAGTGAATCTTTGGCGGGGTATACGCAGTATTTT
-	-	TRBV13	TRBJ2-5	CASSQDYRETQYF	TGTGCCAGCAGCCAGGACTATCGGGAGACCCAGTACTTC
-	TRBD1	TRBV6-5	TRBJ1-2	CASSYRGTGDNYGYTF	TGTGCCAGCAGTTACCGCGGGACAGGGGATAACTATGGCTACACCTTC
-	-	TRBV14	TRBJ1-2	CASSQEVKGPLAF	TGTGCCAGCAGCCAAGAAGTTAAGGGGCCTCTCGCCTTC
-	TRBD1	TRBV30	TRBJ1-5	CAWSVTIGTGTEPQHF	TGTGCCTGGAGTGTTACCATAGGGACAGGGACGGAGCCCCAGCATTTT
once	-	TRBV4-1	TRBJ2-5	CASSLRAGGETQYF	TGCGCCAGCAGCCTCCGGGCCGGAGGGGAGACCCAGTACTTC
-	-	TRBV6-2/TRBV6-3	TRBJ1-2	CASSPSGRNYGYTF	TGTGCCAGCAGTCCGTCGGGACGGAACTATGGCTACACCTTC
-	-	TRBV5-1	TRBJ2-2	CASSRGQIDTGELFF	TGCGCCAGCAGCCGTGGACAGATCGACACCGGGGAGCTGTTTTTT
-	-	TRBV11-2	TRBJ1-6	CASSLWTLNYSPLHF	TGTGCCAGCAGCTTATGGACTCTTAATTATTCACCCCTCCACTTT
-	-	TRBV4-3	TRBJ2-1	CASSQGVSGAGEQFF	TGCGCCAGCAGCCAAGGGGTCTCGGGGGCAGGTGAGCAGTTCTTC
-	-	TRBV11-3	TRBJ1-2	CASSQSGTPNMYTF	TGTGCCAGCAGCCAATCCGGGACACCGAATATGTACACCTTC
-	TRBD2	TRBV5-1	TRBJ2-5	CASSSAGTSGEPQETQYF	TGCGCCAGCAGCTCCGCGGGGACTAGCGGGGAACCCCAAGAGACCCAGTACTTC
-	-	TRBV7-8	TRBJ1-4	CASSVLLVSHGEKLFF	TGTGCCAGCAGCGTCCTTCTAGTGAGCCATGGTGAAAAACTGTTTTTT
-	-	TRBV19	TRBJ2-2	CASQPDRTEWPGELFF	TGTGCCAGTCAACCCGACAGGACAGAATGGCCCGGGGAGCTGTTTTTT
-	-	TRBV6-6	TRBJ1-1	CASSPPGEGTEAFF	TGTGCCAGCAGTCCTCCAGGGGAGGGAACTGAAGCTTTCTTT
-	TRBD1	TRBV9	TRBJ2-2	CASSATGTGAHNTGELFF	TGTGCCAGCAGCGCCACCGGGACAGGGGCCCATAACACCGGGGAGCTGTTTTTT
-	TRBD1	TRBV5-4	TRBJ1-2	CASSLGGQGINYGYTF	TGTGCCAGCAGCTTGGGTGGACAGGGGATTAACTATGGCTACACCTTC
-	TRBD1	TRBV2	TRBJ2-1	CASRGQGSYNEQFF	TGTGCCAGCAGAGGACAGGGTTCCTACAATGAGCAGTTCTTC
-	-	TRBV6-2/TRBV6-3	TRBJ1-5	CASSYSLGIQPQHF	TGTGCCAGCAGTTACTCGTTAGGGATTCAGCCCCAGCATTTT
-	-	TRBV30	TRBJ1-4	CAWTPDWTPNEKLFF	TGTGCCTGGACCCCCGACTGGACCCCGAATGAAAAACTGTTTTTT
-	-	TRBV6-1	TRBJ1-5	CASSEAGELVGQPQHF	TGTGCCAGCAGTGAAGCTGGGGAGTTGGTAGGTCAGCCCCAGCATTTT
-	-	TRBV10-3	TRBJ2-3	CAISEGQPYATDTQYF	TGTGCCATCAGTGAGGGGCAGCCCTACGCCACAGATACGCAGTATTTT
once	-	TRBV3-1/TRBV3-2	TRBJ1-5	CASSQDSLGGHNQPQHF	TGTGCCAGCAGCCAAGATTCCTTGGGCGGCCACAATCAGCCCCAGCATTTT